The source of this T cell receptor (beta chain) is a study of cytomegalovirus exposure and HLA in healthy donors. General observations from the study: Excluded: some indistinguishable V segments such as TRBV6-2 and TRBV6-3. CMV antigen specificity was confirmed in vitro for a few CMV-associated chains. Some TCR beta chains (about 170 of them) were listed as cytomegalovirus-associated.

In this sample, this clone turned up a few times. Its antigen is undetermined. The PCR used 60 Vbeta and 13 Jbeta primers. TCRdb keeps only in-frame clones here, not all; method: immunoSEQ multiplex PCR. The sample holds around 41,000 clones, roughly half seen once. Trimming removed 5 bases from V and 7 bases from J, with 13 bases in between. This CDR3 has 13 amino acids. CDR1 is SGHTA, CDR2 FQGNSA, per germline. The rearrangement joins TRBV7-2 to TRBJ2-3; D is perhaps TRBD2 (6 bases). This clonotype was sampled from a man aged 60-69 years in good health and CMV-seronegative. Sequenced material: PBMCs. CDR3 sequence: CASSNLLANTQYF. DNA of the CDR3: TGTGCCAGCAGCAACCTACTAGCTAATACGCAGTATTTT.